The rows below give T cell receptor beta chains drawn from one sample of a study of CD8+CD57+ T cells in acquired aplastic anemia. One entry per CDR3 protein, called by TCRdb with MiXCR from the reads. The sample carries about 170,000 distinct CDR3 sequences, around 60% recorded once. The sample consisted of sorted CD4+, CD8+, or CD8+CD57+ T cells (not recorded which) from PBMCs. The source is a human donor in good health. The CDR3 runs from the conserved cysteine through the conserved F or W. A D gene is named only where the DNA matches it firmly. Some rows have no size entry. The others give once, few or many, or a class for an expanded clone.

TRBV11-1	NA	TRBJ1-4	NA	CASSSSGGTEKLFF	TGCGCCAGCAGCTCCTCGGGGGGAACGGAAAAACTGTTTTTT
TRBV7-2	NA	TRBJ1-1	NA	CASSSIYRDAEAFF	TGTGCCAGCAGCTCGATATACAGGGATGCTGAAGCTTTCTTT
TRBV29-1	NA	TRBJ2-7	NA	CSVEDLGQAPYEQYF	TGCAGCGTTGAAGATCTAGGCCAAGCCCCCTACGAGCAGTACTTC
TRBV7-9	once	TRBJ2-3	NA	CASSLTGHGSTDTQYF	TGTGCCAGCAGCTTAACGGGGCATGGTAGCACAGATACGCAGTATTTT
TRBV19	many	TRBJ2-1	TRBD2	CASSIARTGTSADNEQFF	TGTGCCAGTAGTATAGCCCGAACCGGGACTAGCGCCGACAATGAGCAGTTCTTC
TRBV7-9	many	TRBJ2-3	TRBD2	CASSSRTSGRYTDTQYF	TGTGCCAGCAGCTCCCGGACTAGCGGCAGATACACAGATACGCAGTATTTT
TRBV9	NA	TRBJ2-7	TRBD2	CASSGGTSGSYEQYF	TGCGCCAGCAGCGGGGGGACTAGCGGGAGCTACGAGCAGTACTTC
TRBV2	NA	TRBJ1-5	TRBD1	CASREGGQGAFQPQHF	TGTGCCAGCAGGGAAGGGGGACAGGGGGCGTTTCAGCCCCAGCATTTT
TRBV11-2	NA	TRBJ1-6	NA	CASSLAGAGVNSPLHF	TGTGCCAGCAGCTTAGCGGGGGCAGGGGTAAATTCACCCCTCCACTTT
TRBV9	once	TRBJ1-1	NA	CASSDSWNTEAFF	TGTGCCAGCAGTGATTCGTGGAACACTGAAGCTTTCTTT
TRBV11-1	few	TRBJ2-1	NA	CAGSLASWEASYNEQFF	TGTGCCGGCAGCCTGGCTTCGTGGGAGGCGTCCTACAATGAGCAGTTCTTC
TRBV5-1	NA	TRBJ2-7	TRBD2	CASSLATGGSSYEQYF	TGCGCCAGCAGCTTGGCCACGGGAGGGTCGTCCTACGAGCAGTACTTC
TRBV7-9	NA	TRBJ2-7	NA	CASSSHQGARSYEQYF	TGTGCCAGCAGCTCACACCAGGGAGCACGCTCCTACGAGCAGTACTTC
TRBV6-1	NA	TRBJ2-7	NA	CASSEEFGTQYF	TGTGCCAGCAGTGAAGAGTTCGGGACTCAGTACTTC
TRBV30	many	TRBJ1-6	TRBD1	CAWSVKQGNSPLHF	TGTGCCTGGAGTGTAAAACAGGGGAATTCACCCCTCCACTTT
TRBV20-1	NA	TRBJ1-1	NA	CSARTGDLGTEAFF	TGCAGTGCCAGAACAGGCGACCTGGGCACTGAAGCTTTCTTT
TRBV4-2	few	TRBJ2-3	TRBD2	CASSHDNQRGLAGGTDTQYF	TGTGCCAGCAGCCACGACAATCAGAGGGGACTAGCGGGAGGCACAGATACGCAGTATTTT
TRBV24-1	NA	TRBJ2-7	TRBD1	CATSEGQDSWNEQYF	TGTGCCACCAGTGAAGGACAGGATTCGTGGAACGAGCAGTACTTC
TRBV19	NA	TRBJ1-6	NA	CASSIDPRGNSPLHF	TGTGCCAGTAGTATAGATCCCAGGGGTAATTCACCCCTCCACTTT
TRBV10-3	NA	TRBJ1-1	NA	CAIRDNMNTEAFF	TGTGCCATCAGGGACAACATGAACACTGAAGCTTTCTTT
TRBV20-1	once	TRBJ2-7	NA	CSARGQITVYEQYF	TGCAGTGCTCGAGGACAGATTACTGTCTACGAGCAGTACTTC
TRBV12-3/TRBV12-4	once	TRBJ2-7	NA	CASSLMNEQYF	TGTGCCAGCAGTTTAATGAACGAGCAGTACTTC
TRBV2	NA	TRBJ1-2	NA	CASYQTYFGYTF	TGTGCCAGTTATCAGACGTACTTCGGCTACACCTTC
TRBV20-1	NA	TRBJ1-1	NA	CSAPVQGNTEAFF	TGCAGTGCCCCGGTACAGGGGAACACTGAAGCTTTCTTT
TRBV2	NA	TRBJ2-1	TRBD1	CASSDRGYDEQFF	TGTGCCAGCAGTGACAGGGGGTATGATGAGCAGTTCTTC
TRBV25-1	few	TRBJ1-2	TRBD1	CASSGGQQNYGYTF	TGTGCCAGCAGTGGGGGACAGCAAAACTATGGCTACACCTTC
TRBV10-3	few	TRBJ1-2	TRBD1	CATIAKGTGDNYGYTF	TGTGCCACGATCGCTAAAGGGACAGGAGATAACTATGGCTACACCTTC
TRBV10-3	NA	TRBJ2-7	NA	CAISESQDNSYEQYF	TGTGCCATCAGTGAGTCTCAGGACAACTCCTACGAGCAGTACTTC
TRBV29-1	few	TRBJ1-3	NA	CSVRFSGNTIYF	TGCAGCGTTCGGTTCTCTGGAAACACCATATATTTT
TRBV2	many	TRBJ2-7	NA	CASSLYEQYF	TGTGCCAGCAGCTTATACGAGCAGTACTTC
TRBV24-1	NA	TRBJ2-1	TRBD1	CATSGTPGQGVNEQFF	TGTGCCACCAGTGGGACCCCGGGACAGGGCGTCAATGAGCAGTTCTTC
TRBV11-2	NA	TRBJ2-7	TRBD1	CASTLQGDEQYF	TGTGCCAGCACCCTACAGGGGGACGAGCAGTACTTC
TRBV4-2	NA	TRBJ1-4	TRBD1	CASSQGAGQRNEKLFF	TGTGCCAGCAGCCAAGGTGCGGGACAGAGAAATGAAAAACTGTTTTTT
TRBV7-6	NA	TRBJ2-5	NA	CASSLDRDPRLTQYF	TGTGCCAGCAGCTTAGATCGGGACCCCCGGCTGACCCAGTACTTC
TRBV19	NA	TRBJ1-2	NA	CASSIDRTSGGYTF	TGTGCCAGTAGTATAGATCGCACAAGCGGTGGCTACACCTTC